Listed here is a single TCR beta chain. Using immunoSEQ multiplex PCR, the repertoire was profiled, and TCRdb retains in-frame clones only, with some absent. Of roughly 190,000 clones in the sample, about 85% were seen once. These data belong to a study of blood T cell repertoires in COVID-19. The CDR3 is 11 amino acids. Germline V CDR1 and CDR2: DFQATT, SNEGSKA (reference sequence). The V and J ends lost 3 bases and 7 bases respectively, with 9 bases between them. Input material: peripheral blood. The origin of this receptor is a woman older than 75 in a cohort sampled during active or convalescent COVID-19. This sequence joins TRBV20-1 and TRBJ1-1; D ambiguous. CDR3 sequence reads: CSASPQIEAFF. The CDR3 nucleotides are TGCAGTGCTAGTCCCCAGATTGAAGCTTTCTTT.